What follows are 18 T cell receptor beta chains derived from one specimen sequenced in a study of OX40 agonist ivuxolimab in advanced cancers. Method: immunoSEQ multiplex PCR; TCRdb's copy keeps in-frame clones and lacks some. The sample lists approximately 49,000 clones, approximately 81% occurring once. The sequences come from CD4+ or CD8+ T cells sorted from blood, collected in a trial of the OX40 agonist ivuxolimab. The origin of the receptors is an adult with an advanced solid tumor such as melanoma, head and neck, liver or kidney cancer.

The genes are TRBV2 and TRBJ2-3, with a possible D match to TRBD2 (6 bases). The V end was cut by 6 bases, the J end by 5 bases, with 12 bases between. The CDR3 sequence is 13 residues long. Germline CDR1 SNHLY, CDR2 FYNNEI. CDR3 loop: CASSGTSLDTQYF. CDR3 in DNA: TGTGCCAGCAGCGGGACTTCTTTAGATACGCAGTATTTT.

This clone was seen a few times. V is TRBV7-2 and J is TRBJ1-5, with D uncertain. The V end lost 3 bases, the J end lost 5 bases, and 8 bases lay between the germline ends. The germline gives CDR1 SGHTA, CDR2 FQGNSA. This CDR3 is built from 13 residues. The DNA of the CDR3 is TGTGCCAGCAGCTTCATTAGGGATCAGCCCCAGCATTTT. It specifies CASSFIRDQPQHF. The full variable domain, its missing parts supplied by reference TRBV7-2 and TRBJ1-5, is GAGVSQSPSNKVTEKGKDVELRCDPISGHTALYWYRQSLGQGLEFLIYFQGNSAPDKSGLPSDRFSAERTGGSVSTLTIQRTQQEDSAVYLCASSFIRDQPQHFGDGTRLSIL.

In its sample, this clone was seen once. The chain uses TRBV7-9 and TRBJ1-2; the D gene is possibly TRBD1 (5 bases). The CDR3 consists of 15 residues. V was cut by 7 bases and J by 0 bases, with 15 bases left in between. Germline assignment: CDR1 SEHNR and CDR2 FQNEAQ (reference sequence). This chain's CDR3 is CASTNPGGSNYGYTF. The CDR3 region has the DNA TGTGCCAGCACCAACCCCGGGGGATCTAACTATGGCTACACCTTC.

The chain is built from TRBV10-3 and TRBJ2-5, with D possibly being TRBD2 (6 bases). This CDR3 region has 11 residues. From germline, CDR1 is ENHRY and CDR2 SYGVKD. V was clipped by 10 bases and J by 5 bases, with 11 bases between them. The CDR3 loop is CATRGEETQYF. The DNA for the CDR3 is TGTGCCACCCGCGGGGAGGAGACCCAGTACTTC.

J is TRBJ2-2 and V is TRBV9; TRBD1 matches at 9 bases. Germline V gene sequence: CDR1 SGDLS, CDR2 YYNGEE. V lost 4 bases and J lost 3; bases outside the gene matches: 7. The CDR3 consists of 16 residues. The CDR3 spells CASSTGTGRDTGELFF. CDR3 DNA: TGTGCCAGCAGCACCGGGACAGGGCGAGACACCGGGGAGCTGTTTTTT.

The chain carries TRBV6-1 and TRBJ2-7; D is unresolved. Germline V CDR1 and CDR2: MNHNS, SASEGT. Trimming cost V 0 bases and J 4 bases, with 4 bases left between them. This CDR3 has 12 residues. The CDR3 sequence is CASSEAFYEQYF. CDR3 coding DNA: TGTGCCAGCAGTGAAGCTTTTTACGAGCAGTACTTC.

This chain connects TRBV5-1 to TRBJ2-2; D gene uncertain. Trimming pared 0 bases from V and 6 bases from J, leaving 6 bases between. The CDR3 spans 13 residues. Germline-derived CDR1 and CDR2 are SGHRS and YFSETQ. This CDR3 reads CASSLEVAGELFF. As DNA, the CDR3 is TGCGCCAGCAGCTTGGAAGTTGCCGGGGAGCTGTTTTTT.

The CDR3, as DNA: TGTGCCAGTACGCCGACTAGCTTTACGGGCGAGACCCAGTACTTC. Amino acids: CASTPTSFTGETQYF. V usage is TRBV19 and J usage is TRBJ2-5; 7 bases fit TRBD2. The V and J ends lost 7 bases and 5 bases, in that order; junction bases with no gene match: 13. The CDR3 totals 15 residues. CDR1 and CDR2 from the germline V gene are LNHDA and SQIVND (reference sequence).

This chain links TRBV18 with TRBJ2-7; D possibly corresponds to TRBD1 (6 bases). Germline lookup yields CDR1 KGHSH and CDR2 LQKENI. This CDR3 contains 12 residues. The V end was cut by 5 bases, the J end by 3 bases, with 8 bases between. The chain's CDR3 is CASSTDSYEQYF. DNA of the CDR3: TGTGCCAGCTCAACGGACAGCTACGAGCAGTACTTC.

This chain joins TRBV10-3 and TRBJ2-5, with 7 bases lining up with TRBD1. The CDR3 is made up of 13 amino acids. V trimming: 9 bases; J trimming: 1 base; junction bases outside the gene matches: 5. The germline V gene encodes CDR1 ENHRY and CDR2 SYGVKD. The chain's CDR3 is CAINDRAQETQYF. The CDR3 coding sequence is TGTGCCATAAATGACAGGGCCCAAGAGACCCAGTACTTC.

The chain combines TRBV15 with TRBJ1-2; D is undetermined. The CDR3 contains 15 residues. V was clipped by 0 bases and J by 8 bases, with 16 bases between them. Germline V CDR1 and CDR2: LNHNV, YYDKDF (reference sequence). CDR3 amino acids: CATSRDGPLRGGYTF. DNA of the CDR3: TGTGCCACCAGCAGAGATGGTCCCCTTAGAGGGGGCTACACCTTC.

V usage is TRBV10-3 and J usage is TRBJ1-5, with a tentative D call TRBD1 (6 bases). The CDR3 is 14 residues long. Germline CDR1 and CDR2: ENHRY and SYGVKD. V dropped 6 bases and J dropped 5 bases, with 14 bases sitting between them. The CDR3 here is CAISLGQLDQPQHF. CDR3 DNA: TGTGCCATCAGCCTTGGACAGTTAGATCAGCCCCAGCATTTT.

This clone was seen only a few times. This chain joins TRBV28 and TRBJ1-1; D is unresolved. Between the trimmed V and J ends, which lost 10 bases and 8 bases, there was a span of 14 bases. The CDR3 covers 11 residues. Germline CDR1 and CDR2: MDHEN and SYDVKM. The CDR3: CATRAAFEAFF. The CDR3 DNA sequence: TGTGCCACCCGGGCCGCCTTCGAAGCTTTCTTT.

This chain uses TRBV28 with TRBJ2-1; 7 positions agree with TRBD1. Germline-derived CDR1 and CDR2 are MDHEN and SYDVKM. This CDR3 comprises 12 residues. For the CDR3, the DNA is TGTGCGGCAGGGGGTCTTAGGAATGAGCAGTTCTTC. As protein: CAAGGLRNEQFF.

The chain links TRBV5-6 to TRBJ2-3, with TRBD2 identical over 11 bases. Looked up from germline, CDR1 is SGHDT and CDR2 is YYEEEE. This CDR3 has 17 residues. The V and J ends lost 0 bases and 8 bases, in that order; junction bases with no gene match: 11. The CDR3 bases are TGTGCCAGCAGCTTGGCATCGTCTAGCGGGAGGCGCGGTACGCAGTATTTT. Translation: CASSLASSSGRRGTQYF.

The CDR3 region has the DNA TGTGCCAGCAGCGCCCGCCCGACAGGGTACCCTAGTGAGCAGTTCTTC. Protein: CASSARPTGYPSEQFF. V usage is TRBV9 and J usage is TRBJ2-1, with 7 bases identical to TRBD1. The CDR3 consists of 16 residues. The germline CDR1 and CDR2 sequences are SGDLS and YYNGEE. V gave up 3 bases and J gave up 9 bases; unmatched junction bases: 15.

The V call is TRBV30, the J call TRBJ2-3, with no clear D. CDR1 and CDR2 (germline): GTSNPN, SVGIG (reference sequence). There are 10 residues in the CDR3. V was clipped by 1 base and J by 5 bases, with 1 base between them. The CDR3: CAWSGDTQYF. CDR3 DNA: TGTGCCTGGAGTGGAGATACGCAGTATTTT.

The chain couples TRBV6-5 to TRBJ2-1, with 13 nucleotides matching TRBD2. Germline values: CDR1 MNHEY, CDR2 SVGAGI. Trimming removed 6 bases from V and 7 bases from J; junction bases left unmatched: 6. The CDR3 covers 15 residues. CDR3 sequence reads: CASRFGLAGVNEQFF. CDR3 nucleotides: TGTGCCAGCAGATTTGGACTAGCGGGAGTGAATGAGCAGTTCTTC.